These 11 T cell receptor beta chains were sequenced from one sample in a study of read filtering for tumor transcriptome and immune sequencing. Molecular barcoded adaptors covering alpha/delta and beta/gamma chains were used on 400 ng RNA. TCRdb itself ran the reads through MiXCR, one entry per CDR3 protein. The repertoire has about 2,500 distinct CDR3 sequences, under 80% of them found once; the top ten carry around 27%. Input material: a population of CD138-negative cells sorted from bone marrow. The source of these receptors is a donor at least 40 years old with multiple myeloma. This table probably holds off-target reads from a library built for another chain.

Only a few counts were recorded for this clonotype. V is TRBV12-3 or TRBV12-4 and J is TRBJ2-1, with D unresolved. The CDR3 totals 11 residues. V lost 4 bases and J lost 2, with 0 bases in between. The CDR3 region is CASSSYNEQFF. CDR3 DNA: TGTGCCAGCAGTTCCTACAATGAGCAGTTCTTC.

By sample share, this clonotype is large. At one end, the junction sequence differs from germline, possibly due to a read error. This chain links TRBV4-3 with TRBJ2-1, with D hard to call. This CDR3 contains 18 residues. The germline V gene encodes CDR1 LGHNA and CDR2 YSLEER. The CDR3 is CASSQVRSQLTRPNEQLF. CDR3 nucleotide sequence: TGCGCCAGCAGCCAAGTTAGGTCACAACTAACTCGCCCCAATGAGCAGCTCTTC.

The chain combines TRBV20-1 with TRBJ2-5; 10 positions agree with TRBD1. CDR1 is DFQATT, CDR2 SNEGSKA, per germline (reference sequence). The trim removed 3 bases at V and 5 bases at J, leaving 6 bases unmatched. The CDR3 totals 14 residues. The CDR3 sequence: CSASRQGAGETQYF. CDR3 nucleotide sequence: TGCAGTGCTAGTAGACAGGGGGCAGGGGAGACCCAGTACTTC.

Remarks on this clonotype: A junction end diverges from the germline sequence, so it may reflect a read error. The chain has TRBV5-1 and TRBJ2-1; the match to TRBD2 covers 7 bases. CDR3 length equals 16 residues. Germline values: CDR1 SGHRS, CDR2 YFSETQ. The CDR3 loop reads CASSLDGGVSYSEQFF. CDR3 coding DNA: TGCGCCAGCAGCTTGGATGGGGGGGTTTCCTACAGTGAGCAGTTCTTC.

The chain links TRBV29-1 to TRBJ2-1; D is unclear. Germline V gene lookup returns CDR1 SQVTM and CDR2 ANQGSEA. This CDR3 spans 11 amino acids. The CDR3 sequence is CAIWDYNEQFF. In nucleotides, the CDR3 is TGCGCAATTTGGGACTACAATGAGCAGTTCTTC.

This chain joins TRBV7-2 and TRBJ2-1; 9 positions agree with TRBD1. V gave up 5 bases and J gave up 6 bases; unmatched junction bases: 5. Germline CDR1 reads SGHTA; CDR2 reads FQGNSA. The CDR3 sequence is 14 residues long. Here the CDR3 reads CASSTGTGFNEQFF. For the CDR3, the DNA is TGTGCCAGCAGCACCGGGACAGGGTTCAATGAGCAGTTCTTC.

This clonotype was counted only a few times. The chain carries TRBV7-9 and TRBJ2-1; 9 nucleotides agree with TRBD1. Germline CDR1 is SEHNR and CDR2 is FQNEAQ (reference sequence). With V trimmed by 5 bases and J by 7 bases, 12 bases remained unmatched. The CDR3 consists of 16 residues. The CDR3 protein is CASSLAGTGMTNEQFF. CDR3 nucleotides: TGTGCCAGCAGCCTTGCCGGGACAGGGATGACTAATGAGCAGTTCTTC.

Regarding this clonotype: A read error may produce the germline difference seen at one junction end. The rearrangement uses TRBV4-2 and TRBJ2-1; TRBD1 aligns across 9 bases. CDR1 and CDR2 from the germline V gene are LGHNA and YNFKEQ. CDR3 length equals 17 residues. The DNA for the CDR3 is TGTGCCAGCAGCCAAGATAGGGGACAGGGCTCCTATAATGAGCAGTTCTTC. This encodes CASSQDRGQGSYNEQFF.

The DNA of the CDR3 is TGTGCCAGCAGTTTTCCGGGGTTAGGCGAAAAACTGTTTTTT. The encoded protein is CASSFPGLGEKLFF. V usage is TRBV28 and J usage is TRBJ1-4; D not certain. The V end lost 3 bases, the J end lost 8 bases, and 13 bases lay between the germline ends. The CDR3 is made up of 14 amino acids. Germline V gene data show CDR1 as MDHEN and CDR2 as SYDVKM.

This clonotype has a handful of counts. The V call is TRBV20-1, the J call TRBJ2-1; 7 bases match TRBD2. The germline gives CDR1 DFQATT, CDR2 SNEGSKA (reference sequence). The CDR3 is 14 amino acids. After removal of 1 base from V and 1 base from J, the junction contained 1 base not matched to a gene. The CDR3 sequence: CSARVSGSYNEQFF. DNA for the CDR3: TGCAGTGCTAGAGTTAGCGGGTCCTACAATGAGCAGTTCTTC.

This chain connects TRBV7-2 to TRBJ1-4, with TRBD1 as a possible D gene (5 bases). Germline values: CDR1 SGHTA, CDR2 FQGNSA. Trimming shortened V by 3 bases and J by 7 bases, and 12 bases separated the two germline ends. The CDR3 consists of 14 residues. Here the CDR3 reads CASSLQGLGEKLFF. The CDR3, as DNA: TGTGCCAGCAGCTTGCAGGGTTTGGGTGAAAAACTGTTTTTT.